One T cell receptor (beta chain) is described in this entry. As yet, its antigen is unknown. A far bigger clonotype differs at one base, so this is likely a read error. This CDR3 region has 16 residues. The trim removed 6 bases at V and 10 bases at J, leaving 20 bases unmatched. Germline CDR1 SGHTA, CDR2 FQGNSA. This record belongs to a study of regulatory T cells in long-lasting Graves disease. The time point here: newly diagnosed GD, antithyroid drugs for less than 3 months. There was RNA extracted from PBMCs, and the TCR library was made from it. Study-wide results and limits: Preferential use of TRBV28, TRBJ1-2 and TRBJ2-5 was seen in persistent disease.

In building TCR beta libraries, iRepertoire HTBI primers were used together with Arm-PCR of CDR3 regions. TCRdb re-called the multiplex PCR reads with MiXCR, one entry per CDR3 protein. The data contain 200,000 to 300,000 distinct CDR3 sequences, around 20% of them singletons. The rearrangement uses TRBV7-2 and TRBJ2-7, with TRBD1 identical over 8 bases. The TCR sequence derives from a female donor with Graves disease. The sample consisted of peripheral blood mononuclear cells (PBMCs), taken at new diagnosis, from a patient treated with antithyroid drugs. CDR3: CASSNGQYRGLEAQYF. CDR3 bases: TGTGCCAGCAGTAATGGCCAGTACAGGGGGTTAGAGGCCCAGTACTTC.